This T cell receptor (beta chain) was identified in a study of cytomegalovirus exposure and HLA in healthy donors. Regarding the study as a whole: Among TCR beta chains of equal frequency, HLA-associated ones were more clonally expanded in a later analysis. Previously analyzed data showed that most TCR beta V segments were productive at a frequency of about 87% or about 30%. Most of the CMV-associated TCR beta chains (in a later analysis) appeared to be HLA-restricted.

Note on this clone: Its matching antigen is unknown. At one end the junction does not follow the germline gene, possibly because of a read error.

The PCR used 60 Vbeta and 13 Jbeta primers. Method: immunoSEQ multiplex PCR; TCRdb's copy keeps in-frame clones and lacks some. This table has 70,000 to 95,000 clones, around 82% appearing once. The CDR3 totals 15 residues. Germline CDR1 is SEHNR and CDR2 is FQNEAQ (reference sequence). Sequencing was carried out using PBMCs. The chain employs TRBV7-9 and TRBJ1-1; D is uncertain. This sequence originates from a man between 18 and 35 years old in good health and CMV-seronegative. The CDR3: CSSSLVLAGRGEAFF. The CDR3 coding sequence is TGTTCCAGCAGCTTAGTACTGGCGGGTCGAGGCGAAGCTTTCTTT.